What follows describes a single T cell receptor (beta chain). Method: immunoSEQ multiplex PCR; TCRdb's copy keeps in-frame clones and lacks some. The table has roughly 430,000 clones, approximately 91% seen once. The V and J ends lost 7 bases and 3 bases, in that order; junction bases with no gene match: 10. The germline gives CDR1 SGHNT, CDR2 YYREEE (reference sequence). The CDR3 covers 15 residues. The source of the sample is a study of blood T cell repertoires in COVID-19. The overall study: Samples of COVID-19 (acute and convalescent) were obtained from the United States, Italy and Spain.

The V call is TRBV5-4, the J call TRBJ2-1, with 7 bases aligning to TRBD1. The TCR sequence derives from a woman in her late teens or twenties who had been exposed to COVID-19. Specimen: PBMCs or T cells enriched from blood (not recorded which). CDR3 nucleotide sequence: TGTGCCAGCGCCCCCGGACAGGCAAACTACAATGAGCAGTTCTTC. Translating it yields CASAPGQANYNEQFF.